The clone carrying this T cell receptor beta chain was seen once. TCRdb's table, derived via immunoSEQ multiplex PCR, lists solely in-frame clones and lacks some. The sample includes over 110,000 clones, roughly 91% of them seen just once. The data were obtained in a study of T cell responses to AZD1222 COVID-19 vaccine. The CDR3 covers 14 residues. Germline loops: CDR1 SGHAT, CDR2 FQNNGV. Germline trimming cut 0 bases from V and 6 bases from J; bases unmatched to any gene: 5. The source is an adult in good health. The rearrangement links TRBV11-2 to TRBJ2-7; 7 nucleotides line up with TRBD1. Sequences were derived from peripheral blood, sampled on day 0 of AZD1222 vaccination. CDR3 DNA sequence: TGTGCCAGCAGCTTAGAGACAGGGTTCGGCGAGCAGTACTTC. Its protein product is CASSLETGFGEQYF.